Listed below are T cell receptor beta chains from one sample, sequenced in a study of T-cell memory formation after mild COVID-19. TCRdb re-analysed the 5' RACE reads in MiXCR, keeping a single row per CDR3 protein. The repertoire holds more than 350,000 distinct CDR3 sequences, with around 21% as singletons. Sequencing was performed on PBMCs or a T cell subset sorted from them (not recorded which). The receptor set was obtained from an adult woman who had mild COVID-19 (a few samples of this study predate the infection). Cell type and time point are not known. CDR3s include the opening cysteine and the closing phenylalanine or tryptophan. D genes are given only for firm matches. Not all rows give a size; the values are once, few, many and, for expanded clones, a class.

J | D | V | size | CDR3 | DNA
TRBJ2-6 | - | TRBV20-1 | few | CSARPLQGSTNVLTF | TGCAGTGCTAGGCCGTTACAGGGTTCGACCAACGTCCTGACTTTC
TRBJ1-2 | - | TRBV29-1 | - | CSVDLNDTF | TGCAGCGTTGATTTGAATGACACCTTC
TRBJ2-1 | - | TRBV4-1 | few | CASSLQMGEREQFF | TGCGCCAGCAGCCTACAAATGGGGGAGAGAGAGCAGTTCTTC
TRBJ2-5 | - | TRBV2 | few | CAIRETQYF | TGTGCCATACGAGAGACCCAGTACTTC
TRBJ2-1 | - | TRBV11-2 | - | CASSPSQGMDEQFF | TGTGCCAGCAGCCCTTCACAGGGAATGGATGAGCAGTTCTTC
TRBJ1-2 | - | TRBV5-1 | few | CASSLDPRGDYGYTF | TGCGCCAGCAGCTTGGACCCCCGAGGGGACTATGGCTACACCTTC
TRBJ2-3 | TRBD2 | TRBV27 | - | CASSTAGRARDTQYF | TGTGCCAGCAGCACCGCGGGGAGGGCCCGCGATACGCAGTATTTT
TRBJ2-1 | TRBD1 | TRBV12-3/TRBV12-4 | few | CASSLGQGSLGHAFF | TGTGCCAGCAGTTTGGGACAGGGGAGTCTAGGTCATGCGTTCTTC
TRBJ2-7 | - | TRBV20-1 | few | CSATATHRNSYEQYF | TGCAGTGCAACCGCAACGCACAGGAACTCCTACGAGCAGTACTTC
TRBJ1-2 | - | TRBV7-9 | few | CASSLAAGYGYTF | TGTGCCAGCAGCTTAGCGGCGGGGTATGGCTACACCTTC
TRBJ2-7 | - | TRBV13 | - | CASSSELQAYEQYF | TGTGCCAGCAGCTCCGAGCTCCAGGCCTACGAGCAGTACTTC
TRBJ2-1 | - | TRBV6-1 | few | CASSAGDRGSYNEQFF | TGTGCCAGCAGTGCCGGGGACCGGGGTTCCTACAATGAGCAGTTCTTC
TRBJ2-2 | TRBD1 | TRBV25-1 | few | CASTQGNTGELFF | TGTGCCAGCACACAGGGGAATACCGGGGAGCTGTTTTTT
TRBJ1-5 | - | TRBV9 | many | CASSVGSLSNQPQHF | TGTGCCAGCAGCGTGGGCAGCCTGAGCAATCAGCCCCAGCATTTT
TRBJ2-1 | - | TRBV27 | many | CASIPLGESSYNEQFF | TGTGCCAGCATTCCCCTCGGGGAGAGCTCCTACAATGAGCAGTTCTTC
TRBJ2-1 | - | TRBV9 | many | CASSPPTGVYNEQFF | TGTGCCAGCAGCCCCCCCACGGGGGTCTACAATGAGCAGTTCTTC
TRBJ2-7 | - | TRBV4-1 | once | CASSQSVGYEQYF | TGCGCCAGCAGCCAATCAGTCGGCTACGAGCAGTACTTC
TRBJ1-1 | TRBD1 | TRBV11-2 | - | CASSFTQGAPEAFF | TGTGCCAGCAGCTTTACACAGGGGGCGCCTGAAGCTTTCTTT
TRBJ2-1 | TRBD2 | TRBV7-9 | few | CASSLGPSSGPGGEQFF | TGTGCCAGCAGCTTAGGCCCGTCTAGCGGTCCGGGGGGTGAGCAGTTCTTC
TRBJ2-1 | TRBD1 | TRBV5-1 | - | CASLRDSSYNEQFF | TGCGCCAGCCTCCGGGACAGCTCCTACAATGAGCAGTTCTTC
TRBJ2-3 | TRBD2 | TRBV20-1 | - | CSARSGGHPPTDTQYF | TGCAGTGCTAGAAGCGGGGGACACCCCCCCACAGATACGCAGTATTTT
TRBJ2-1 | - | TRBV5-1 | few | CASSSLDPSNEQFF | TGCGCCAGCAGCTCCTTGGACCCTAGTAATGAGCAGTTCTTC
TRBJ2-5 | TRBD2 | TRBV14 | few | CASSRRAGGRSQETQYF | TGTGCCAGCAGCCGGAGGGCTGGCGGGAGAAGCCAGGAGACCCAGTACTTC
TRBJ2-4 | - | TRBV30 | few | CAWSEGGAAKNIQYF | TGTGCCTGGAGTGAGGGGGGTGCAGCCAAAAACATTCAGTACTTC
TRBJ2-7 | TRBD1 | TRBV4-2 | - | CASSQDVNRDRGFPYEQYF | TGTGCCAGCAGCCAAGATGTTAACCGAGACAGGGGGTTCCCCTACGAGCAGTACTTC
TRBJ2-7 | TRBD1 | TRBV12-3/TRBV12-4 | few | CASSSQGAGNYEQYF | TGTGCCAGCAGTTCCCAGGGGGCCGGGAACTACGAGCAGTACTTC
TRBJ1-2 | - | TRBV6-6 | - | CASNRDRSNYGYTF | TGTGCCAGCAATCGGGACCGTTCTAACTATGGCTACACCTTC
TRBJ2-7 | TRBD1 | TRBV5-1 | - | CASSLAFQGAYEQYF | TGCGCCAGCAGCTTGGCTTTCCAGGGGGCCTACGAGCAGTACTTC
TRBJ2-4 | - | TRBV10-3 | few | CAIVGNIQYF | TGTGCCATCGTGGGGAACATTCAGTACTTC
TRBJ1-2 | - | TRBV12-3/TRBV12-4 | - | CASSSTDVYGYTF | TGTGCCAGCAGTTCTACAGACGTCTATGGCTACACCTTC
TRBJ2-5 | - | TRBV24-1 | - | CATSDFGKQETQYF | TGTGCCACCAGTGATTTCGGCAAGCAAGAGACCCAGTACTTC
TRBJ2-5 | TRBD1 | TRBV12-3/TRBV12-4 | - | CASSPLGRGETQYF | TGTGCCAGCAGTCCACTAGGCAGGGGGGAGACCCAGTACTTC
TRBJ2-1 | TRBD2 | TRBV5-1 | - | CASSTLAGVRNEQFF | TGCGCCAGCAGTACCCTAGCGGGAGTCCGAAATGAGCAGTTCTTC
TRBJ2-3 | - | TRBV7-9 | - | CASSLEIAEDTQYF | TGTGCCAGCAGCTTAGAGATAGCGGAAGATACGCAGTATTTT
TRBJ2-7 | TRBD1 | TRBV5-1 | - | CASSFWTGSNYEQYF | TGCGCCAGCAGCTTCTGGACAGGCAGTAACTACGAGCAGTACTTC
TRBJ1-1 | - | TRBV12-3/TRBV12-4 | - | CASSLAQGTEAFF | TGTGCCAGCAGTTTAGCGCAGGGCACTGAAGCTTTCTTT
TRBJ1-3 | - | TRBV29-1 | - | CSVVLGTRGRSGNTIYF | TGCAGCGTTGTTCTGGGGACACGGGGCCGCTCTGGAAACACCATATATTTT
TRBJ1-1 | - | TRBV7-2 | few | CASSRGEGMNTEAFF | TGTGCCAGCAGCCGCGGCGAGGGGATGAACACTGAAGCTTTCTTT
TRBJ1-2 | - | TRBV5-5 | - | CASSSPGHSPNYGYTF | TGTGCCAGCAGCTCTCCCGGACATTCTCCTAACTATGGCTACACCTTC
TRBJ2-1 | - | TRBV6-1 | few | CASSLNPGGAVNEQFF | TGTGCCAGCAGCCTAAATCCCGGGGGAGCGGTCAATGAGCAGTTCTTC
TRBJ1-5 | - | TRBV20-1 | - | CSARDRLGQPQHF | TGCAGTGCTAGAGATAGACTCGGCCAGCCCCAGCATTTT
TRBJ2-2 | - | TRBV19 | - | CASSPWGRPNTGELFF | TGTGCCAGTAGTCCCTGGGGGCGCCCGAACACCGGGGAGCTGTTTTTT
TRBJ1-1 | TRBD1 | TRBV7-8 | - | CASSLWTGQSTEAFF | TGTGCCAGCAGCTTATGGACAGGGCAAAGCACTGAAGCTTTCTTT
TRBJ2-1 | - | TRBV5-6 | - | CASSLVGPASGNEQFF | TGTGCCAGCAGCCTGGTGGGACCTGCGTCGGGCAATGAGCAGTTCTTC
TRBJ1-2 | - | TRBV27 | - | CASSLRWGPYGYTF | TGTGCCAGCAGTCTACGTTGGGGACCCTATGGCTACACCTTC
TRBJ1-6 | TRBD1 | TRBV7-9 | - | CASSPTGGSSPLHF | TGTGCCAGCAGCCCCACAGGGGGAAGTTCACCCCTCCACTTT
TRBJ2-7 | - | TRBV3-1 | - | CASSQARSGTEQYF | TGTGCCAGCAGCCAAGCTAGGTCCGGGACCGAGCAGTACTTC
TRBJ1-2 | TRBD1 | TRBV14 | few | CASSQDPTPGGYGYTF | TGTGCCAGCAGCCAAGATCCAACCCCAGGGGGCTATGGCTACACCTTC
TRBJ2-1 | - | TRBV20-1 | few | CSARETGTPAPYNEQFF | TGCAGTGCTAGAGAGACCGGGACCCCAGCCCCGTACAATGAGCAGTTCTTC
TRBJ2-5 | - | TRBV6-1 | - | CASSEIRETQYF | TGTGCCAGCAGTGAGATCCGAGAGACCCAGTACTTC
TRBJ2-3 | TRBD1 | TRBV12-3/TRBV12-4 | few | CASTWETGRTDTQYF | TGTGCCAGCACCTGGGAGACAGGGCGCACAGATACGCAGTATTTT
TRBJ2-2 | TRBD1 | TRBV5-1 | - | CASSLAGTASGTGELFF | TGCGCCAGCAGCTTGGCCGGGACAGCGTCGGGTACCGGGGAGCTGTTTTTT
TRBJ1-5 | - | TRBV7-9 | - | CASSLALGGVGNQPQHF | TGTGCCAGCAGCTTAGCCCTGGGGGGGGTCGGCAATCAGCCCCAGCATTTT
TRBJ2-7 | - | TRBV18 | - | CASSPPNPNSYEQYF | TGTGCCAGCTCACCACCGAATCCTAACTCCTACGAGCAGTACTTC